In its sample, the clone carrying this TCR beta chain was seen many times. No antigen is known for it. TCRdb reprocessed the 5' RACE reads via MiXCR and lists one record per CDR3 protein. This table has approximately 40,000 distinct CDR3 sequences, roughly 13% appearing once. These data belong to a study of neurological immune-mediated disorders. General study results and limits: Across subjects, no CDR3 amino acid sequence appeared in expanded clones of more than one subject, a finding that suggested private repertoires in all groups.

CDR1 is DFQATT and CDR2 is SNEGSKA in the germline V gene (reference sequence). The V end was cut by 1 base, the J end by 5 bases, with 15 bases between. CDR3 length: 16 amino acids. The specimen was PBMCs. V is TRBV20-1 and J is TRBJ1-6; D is possibly TRBD1 (5 bases). The receptor's source is a female donor in good health. The CDR3 here is CSARARRDRDNSPLHF. CDR3 sequence (DNA): TGCAGTGCTAGAGCCCGACGGGACCGAGATAATTCACCCCTCCACTTT.